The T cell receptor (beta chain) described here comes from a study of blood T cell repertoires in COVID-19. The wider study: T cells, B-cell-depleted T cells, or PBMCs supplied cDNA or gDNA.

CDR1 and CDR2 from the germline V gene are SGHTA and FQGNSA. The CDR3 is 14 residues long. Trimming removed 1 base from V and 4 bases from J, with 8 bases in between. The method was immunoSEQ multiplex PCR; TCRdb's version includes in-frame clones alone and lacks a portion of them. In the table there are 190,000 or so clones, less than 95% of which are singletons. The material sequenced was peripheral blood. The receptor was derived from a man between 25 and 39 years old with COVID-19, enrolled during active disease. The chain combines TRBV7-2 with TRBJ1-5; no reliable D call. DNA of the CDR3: TGTGCCAGCAGCTTAGTGTCCAGAAATCAGCCCCAGCATTTT. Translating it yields CASSLVSRNQPQHF.